This T cell receptor (beta chain) stems from a study of T cell repertoires in ileal Crohn's disease (dated by TCRdb to between 2018 and 2021). As for the study more broadly: The median duration of disease was roughly eight years, and at the time of surgery roughly 36% of patients were active smokers. Every patient underwent surgery because of a complication, which was stricturing disease in approximately 61% and penetrating disease in around 40%. Postoperative therapy was given to about half of the patients, with thiopurines administered to fewer than 13 patients and anti-TNF agents administered to about 20 patients. TCR repertoire analysis was performed in a few dozen Crohn's disease patients drawn from a prospective multicentre cohort. The study was conducted in parallel with a multicentre cohort that was designed to identify predictors of early endoscopic recurrence following ileocolonic resection. Endoscopic postoperative recurrence was defined by a Rutgeerts score above i0. A total of around 150 mucosal samples from about 57 patients were sequenced, collected from several sites on the surgical specimen as well as at postoperative endoscopy.

Around 0.45 micrograms of biopsy DNA per sample were submitted for commercial TCRB immunosequencing. Adaptive Biotechnology amplified the CDR3 regions from genomic DNA with a two-step multiplex PCR designed to control amplification bias. In the first PCR, primers covered every V and J gene segment, and in the second PCR, barcodes and Illumina adapters were added. An Illumina instrument was used to sequence the CDR3 libraries. Per the authors' processing: Vendor-provided pipelines were combined with custom analysis of raw data in R/Bioconductor under R version 3.3.0. Clonality, which ranges from 0 to 1, was calculated as the inverse of the normalised Shannon entropy across all productive clones. High-frequency clones were defined as the share of the repertoire taken up by the top 100 clones, keeping only clones that passed a 95% confidence test. The Simpson index measured repertoire diversity, and the Morisita-Horn index measured overlap between samples. TCRdb obtained this table from immuneACCESS and retained in-frame rearrangements with V and J assigned. These tables miss some clones; where compared with another copy, unresolved V genes account for less than half of the shortfall, and the remainder is unexplained. The DNA gave D and trimming, while V, J and clone size come from that table. The sample has more than 2,000 clones on record, about four fifths of them singletons. Of the sample, around 10% falls within the top ten clones.

V sheds 5 bases and J sheds 7 bases, leaving 20 bases between their ends. CDR1 and CDR2 (MNHNY, SVGAGI) derive from the germline V gene (reference sequence). From the cysteine through the phenylalanine, the CDR3 covers 16 amino acids. The DNA shown is the 48-base CDR3, in frame from base 1. Adults with ileal or ileocolonic Crohn's disease and an indication for ileocolonic resection were eligible for inclusion. Whole ileal mucosal biopsies were kept frozen at -80 degrees C prior to DNA extraction. A TRizol-based method was used to extract genomic DNA from the frozen whole biopsies, and the DNA was quantified with a NanoDrop 2000 spectrophotometer. Turning to this clone: There is no known antigen for this receptor. No base quality values were provided; no much bigger clone lies one nucleotide off.

What the research found in general, with its limitations: A significantly higher proportion of clonal expansions was observed in active smokers at surgery than in non-smokers (approximately 26% vs 20%, p=0.02). More high-frequency clones were carried by sorted CD8 T cells than by CD4 T cells, suggesting that mucosal expansions were mainly CD8. Higher high-frequency clone percentages at surgery were associated with endoscopic recurrence; all patients with clonality above 26.8% (18/57) had recurrence. Mucosal CD4 and CD8 T cells were sorted and sequenced only in a subgroup of patients, the size of which was not stated.

Recombination connected TRBV6-6 to TRBJ2-2, and perhaps TRBD2 as D gene, on 5 matching bases. The origin of this receptor is an adult with Crohn's disease. The specimen was ileal tissue. The DNA reads as follows: TGTGCCAGCAGTGCAGATTCACAACGGGGATTCGGGGAGCTGTTTTTT. This encodes CASSADSQRGFGELFF.